A single sample is the source of the 3 T cell receptor beta chains below, sequenced in a study of blood T cell repertoires in COVID-19. Clones were sequenced by immunoSEQ multiplex PCR, and TCRdb holds only the in-frame ones, with some missing. The sample gives about 200,000 clones, about nine tenths of which show up once; approximately 2% is in the top ten. Sequencing input: PBMCs or T cells enriched from blood (not recorded which). These receptors were collected from a woman aged 25 to 39 who had recovered from COVID-19.

This rearrangement joins TRBV5-6 to TRBJ1-2, with D possibly matching TRBD1 (5 bases). V was cut by 0 bases and J by 4 bases, with 13 bases left in between. CDR1 SGHDT and CDR2 YYEEEE come from the germline V gene. This CDR3 is 15 amino acids long. For the CDR3, the DNA is TGTGCCAGCAGCTTGGCCGGCATGGGGCTCTATGGCTACACCTTC. Protein: CASSLAGMGLYGYTF.

The chain uses TRBV10-2 and TRBJ2-5; 9 bases line up with TRBD2. J was trimmed by 4 bases and V by 1 base; bases with no gene match: 1. The CDR3 contains 14 residues. CDR1 is WSHSY, CDR2 SAAADI, per germline. The CDR3 protein is CASSELLAGETQYF. CDR3 coding DNA: TGCGCCAGCAGTGAGTTACTAGCGGGAGAGACCCAGTACTTC.

The chain links TRBV5-1 to TRBJ1-1; TRBD1 is a possible D gene (6 bases). Trimming removed 4 bases at V and 1 base at J, with 14 bases between. The CDR3 totals 15 residues. Germline values: CDR1 SGHRS, CDR2 YFSETQ. DNA of the CDR3: TGCGCCAGCAGCCAACTTGGGGGCCCGAACACTGAAGCTTTCTTT. Translated, it gives CASSQLGGPNTEAFF.